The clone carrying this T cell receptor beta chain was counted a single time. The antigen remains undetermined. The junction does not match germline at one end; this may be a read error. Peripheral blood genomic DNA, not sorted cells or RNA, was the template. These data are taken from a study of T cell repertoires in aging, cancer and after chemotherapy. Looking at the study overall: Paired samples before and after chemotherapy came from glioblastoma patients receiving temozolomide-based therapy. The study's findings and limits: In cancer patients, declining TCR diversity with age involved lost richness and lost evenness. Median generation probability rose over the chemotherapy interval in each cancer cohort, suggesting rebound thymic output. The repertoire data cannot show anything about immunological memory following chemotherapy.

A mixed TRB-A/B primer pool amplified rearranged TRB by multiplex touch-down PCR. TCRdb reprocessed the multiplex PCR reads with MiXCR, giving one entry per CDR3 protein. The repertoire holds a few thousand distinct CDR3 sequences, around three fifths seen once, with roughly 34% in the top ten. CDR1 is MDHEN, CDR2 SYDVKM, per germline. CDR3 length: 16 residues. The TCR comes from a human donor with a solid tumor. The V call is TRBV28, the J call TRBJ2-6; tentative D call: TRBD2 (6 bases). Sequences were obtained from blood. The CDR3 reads CVSRRDFGSGANVLTF. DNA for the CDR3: TGTGTCAGCAGGCGGGACTTCGGCTCTGGGGCCAACGTCCTGACTTTC.